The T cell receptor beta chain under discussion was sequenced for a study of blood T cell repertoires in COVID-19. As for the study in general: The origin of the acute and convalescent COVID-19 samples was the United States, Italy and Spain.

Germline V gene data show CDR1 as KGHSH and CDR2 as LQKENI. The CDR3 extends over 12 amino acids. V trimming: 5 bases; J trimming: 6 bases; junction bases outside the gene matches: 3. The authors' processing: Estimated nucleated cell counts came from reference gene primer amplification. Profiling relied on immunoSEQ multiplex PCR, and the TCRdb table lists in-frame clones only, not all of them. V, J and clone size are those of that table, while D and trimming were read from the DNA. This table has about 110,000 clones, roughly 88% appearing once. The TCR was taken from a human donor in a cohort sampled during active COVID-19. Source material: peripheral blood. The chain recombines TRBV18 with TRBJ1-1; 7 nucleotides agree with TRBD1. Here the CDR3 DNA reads TGTGCCAGCTCAAGCCAGGGGGCTGAAGCTTTCTTT. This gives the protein CASSSQGAEAFF.